This T cell receptor beta chain was captured by sequencing in a study of shared clonotypes between healthy human individuals. Sequencing used immunoSEQ multiplex PCR; TCRdb keeps in-frame clones, though not all of them. The repertoire holds a few hundred thousand clones, with around 80% as singletons. Sample: PBMCs. The sequence came from a woman aged 40 to 55 in good health. Some clones in this sample may be carry-over from other donors' samples.

DNA of the CDR3: TGCAGCGTTGAAGTAGCGTCAGAAAGAAATGGCTACACCTTC. Amino acid sequence: CSVEVASERNGYTF. The rearrangement joins TRBV29-1 to TRBJ1-2, with D unresolved. Germline values: CDR1 SQVTM, CDR2 ANQGSEA. This CDR3 has 14 amino acids. Trimming shortened V by 1 base and J by 6 bases, and 15 bases separated the two germline ends.